Listed here are 25 T cell receptor beta chains from one sample, sequenced in a study of T cell clones after liver transplantation. The repertoire was sequenced with immunoSEQ multiplex PCR; TCRdb's copy has only in-frame clones and lacks some. This table holds under 85,000 clones, about 80% found once. The material sequenced was CD4+ T cells from blood, taken 12 months after liver transplant. Source of these receptors: a human patient who received a liver transplant. A subset of T cells may come from the graft donor.

This clone was recorded once. V gene TRBV12-5 combines with J gene TRBJ1-4, with TRBD1 matching 7 bases. The CDR3 extends over 14 amino acids. CDR1 LGHNT and CDR2 FRNRAP come from the germline V gene. With V trimmed by 7 bases and J by 3 bases, 5 bases remained unmatched. In DNA form, the CDR3 reads TGTGCTAGTGTCTTTCAGGGGGCTAATGAAAAACTGTTTTTT. It is translated as CASVFQGANEKLFF.

The chain couples TRBV15 to TRBJ2-7; D gene uncertain. CDR1 LNHNV and CDR2 YYDKDF come from the germline V gene (reference sequence). The CDR3 contains 15 residues. Trimming cost V 0 bases and J 2 bases, with 11 bases left between them. The DNA for the CDR3 is TGTGCCACCAGCAGAGATATGGGCAGTGCCTACGAGCAGTACTTC. It encodes CATSRDMGSAYEQYF. Variable domain in full (rest from reference TRBV15 and TRBJ2-7): DAMVIQNPRYQVTQFGKPVTLSCSQTLNHNVMYWYQQKSSQAPKLLFHYYDKDFNNEADTPDNFQSRRPNTSFCFLDIRSPGLGDTAMYLCATSRDMGSAYEQYFGPGTRLTVT.

To note about this clone: The junction does not match germline at one end; this may be a read error. The rearrangement uses TRBV2 and TRBJ2-1; weak D call: TRBD1 (6 bases). The germline gives CDR1 SNHLY, CDR2 FYNNEI. The CDR3 is made up of 10 amino acids. CDR3 in DNA: TGTGCCGGCAGGGGCAATGAGCAGTTCTTC. It codes for CAGRGNEQFF.

The chain is built from TRBV28 and TRBJ2-3; weak D call: TRBD2 (5 bases). From germline, CDR1 is MDHEN and CDR2 SYDVKM. This CDR3 is 15 amino acids long. The V gene lost 5 bases and the J gene lost 0 bases, with 12 bases spanning the gap. The CDR3 loop is CASSPRGTSTDTQYF. CDR3 bases: TGTGCCAGCAGTCCCCGGGGAACTAGCACAGATACGCAGTATTTT.

The V and J genes are TRBV9 and TRBJ2-5, with D unresolved. Trimming cost V 4 bases and J 5 bases, with 15 bases left between them. Germline CDR1 and CDR2: SGDLS and YYNGEE. The CDR3 loop spans 14 amino acids. The CDR3 spells CASSPVGPTETQYF. The CDR3 DNA reads TGTGCCAGCAGCCCCGTCGGGCCGACGGAGACCCAGTACTTC.

The rearrangement links TRBV5-4 to TRBJ1-1; D remains unclear. The CDR3 totals 13 residues. In germline, CDR1 is SGHNT, CDR2 YYREEE (reference sequence). V lost 1 base and J lost 7, with 11 bases in between. The DNA for the CDR3 is TGTGCCAGCAGCTTGCCCCTTTTTGGTGAAGCTTTCTTT. Translated: CASSLPLFGEAFF.

The gene calls are TRBV7-2 and TRBJ2-5; 9 bases fit TRBD2. Germline V CDR1 and CDR2: SGHTA, FQGNSA. This CDR3 has 14 amino acids. With 5 bases clipped from V and 5 bases from J, the junction kept 6 bases outside the gene matches. The CDR3 DNA reads TGTGCCAGCAGCATCAGCGGGAGGACTGAGACCCAGTACTTC. It specifies CASSISGRTETQYF.

The chain employs TRBV6-1 and TRBJ1-5; D gene uncertain. The CDR3 spans 13 residues. V was pared by 11 bases and J by 1 base, with 12 bases between. The germline CDR1 and CDR2 sequences are MNHNS and SASEGT. The CDR3 loop is CAHSKQSNQPQHF. The CDR3 DNA sequence: TGTGCCCATAGCAAGCAGAGCAATCAGCCCCAGCATTTT.

In DNA form, the CDR3 reads TGTGCCAGCAGCTTGGAGGGGCGGAACACTGAAGCTTTCTTT. The encoded protein is CASSLEGRNTEAFF. J is TRBJ1-1 and V is TRBV7-9; possible D gene TRBD1, 5 bases. V gave up 3 bases and J gave up 1 base, with 9 bases separating them. The CDR3 extends over 14 amino acids. CDR1 and CDR2 from the germline V gene are SEHNR and FQNEAQ (reference sequence). Using reference TRBV7-9 and TRBJ1-1 for the parts outside the CDR3, the full variable domain is DTGVSQNPRHKITKRGQNVTFRCDPISEHNRLYWYRQTLGQGPEFLTYFQNEAQLEKSRLLSDRFSAERPKGSFSTLEIQRTEQGDSAMYLCASSLEGRNTEAFFGQGTRLTVV.

The chain is built from TRBV28 and TRBJ1-2; D uncertain. Germline CDR1 MDHEN, CDR2 SYDVKM. V lost 7 bases, J lost 0 bases, and 9 bases lay in between. The CDR3 length is 13 residues. The chain's CDR3 is CASKHRPNYGYTF. CDR3 sequence (DNA): TGTGCCAGCAAGCACCGTCCTAACTATGGCTACACCTTC.

The gene calls are TRBV6-5 and TRBJ2-7; 15 bases map to TRBD2. CDR1 and CDR2 (germline): MNHEY, SVGAGI. The J segment lost 6 bases and the V segment lost 6 bases, leaving 3 bases of the junction unmatched. The CDR3 covers 14 residues. The chain's CDR3 is CASRRTSGRVEQYF. The CDR3 DNA reads as TGTGCCAGCAGAAGGACTAGCGGGAGGGTCGAGCAGTACTTC.

The CDR3, as DNA: TGTGCCAGCAGTTTCCCGCCCTTGGACAGGGCGGGCGACGAGCAGTACTTC. Encoded protein: CASSFPPLDRAGDEQYF. V gene TRBV28 combines with J gene TRBJ2-7, with TRBD1 matching over 8 bases. CDR3 length: 17 amino acids. CDR1 and CDR2 from the germline V gene are MDHEN and SYDVKM. With 3 bases clipped from V and 5 bases from J, the junction kept 15 bases outside the gene matches.

For the CDR3, the DNA is TGTGCCAGCAGCTTACGACCCAGGATAAACACAGATACGCAGTATTTT. Translated: CASSLRPRINTDTQYF. The chain employs TRBV7-2 and TRBJ2-3; D uncertain. The CDR3 covers 16 residues. Germline V gene sequence: CDR1 SGHTA, CDR2 FQGNSA. The V and J ends lost 2 bases and 2 bases respectively, with 14 bases between them.

The chain carries TRBV28 and TRBJ1-4; 7 bases are a match to TRBD1. Germline CDR1 and CDR2: MDHEN and SYDVKM. J lost 4 bases, V lost 4 bases, and 6 bases had no gene match. The CDR3 has 15 residues. The CDR3 sequence: CASSSPGQSNEKLFF. Here the CDR3 DNA reads TGTGCCAGCAGTTCTCCGGGACAGAGTAATGAAAAACTGTTTTTT.

The chain recombines TRBV6-1 with TRBJ1-5; TRBD1 might be the D (6 bases). The CDR3 is 14 residues long. CDR1 is MNHNS, CDR2 SASEGT, per germline. Trimming cost V 4 bases and J 4 bases, with 11 bases left between them. For the CDR3, the DNA is TGTGCCAGCAGTGTGGACAGACCTAATCAGCCCCAGCATTTT. Translation gives CASSVDRPNQPQHF.

V gene TRBV2 combines with J gene TRBJ1-1; unclear D gene. Germline values: CDR1 SNHLY, CDR2 FYNNEI. Trimming took off 6 bases at V and 0 bases at J, with 23 bases between the two ends. CDR3 length equals 18 residues. The chain's CDR3 is CASRTPPAGLPMNTEAFF. The CDR3 coding sequence is TGTGCCAGCAGGACCCCCCCAGCAGGACTCCCCATGAACACTGAAGCTTTCTTT.

The genes are TRBV9 and TRBJ2-2; no clear D gene. The V gene's germline CDR1 is SGDLS and CDR2 YYNGEE. V was shortened by 4 bases and J by 4 bases, with 14 bases between the two germline ends. The CDR3 spans 15 residues. In nucleotides, the CDR3 is TGTGCCAGCAGCTCCAGATACTCGGGCACCGGGGAGCTGTTTTTT. Amino acids: CASSSRYSGTGELFF.

The CDR3 region is CASRRWSGETNTEAFF. CDR3 DNA sequence: TGTGCCAGCAGGCGTTGGAGTGGGGAAACGAACACTGAAGCTTTCTTT. The rearrangement uses TRBV7-2 and TRBJ1-1; D is ambiguous. The V gene's germline CDR1 is SGHTA and CDR2 FQGNSA. The CDR3 is 16 amino acids. V was trimmed by 6 bases and J by 1 base, leaving 18 bases between them.

This clone came up once. The rearrangement links TRBV7-2 to TRBJ2-5; 10 bases fit TRBD2. This CDR3 is 16 amino acids long. Trimming removed 1 base from V and 5 bases from J; junction bases left unmatched: 7. In germline, CDR1 is SGHTA, CDR2 FQGNSA. The CDR3 DNA reads TGTGCCAGCAGCTTAGTTGCTAGCGGGAGCGGGGAGACCCAGTACTTC. As protein: CASSLVASGSGETQYF. Filled out from reference TRBV7-2 and TRBJ2-5, the complete variable domain reads GAGVSQSPSNKVTEKGKDVELRCDPISGHTALYWYRQSLGQGLEFLIYFQGNSAPDKSGLPSDRFSAERTGGSVSTLTIQRTQQEDSAVYLCASSLVASGSGETQYFGPGTRLLVL.

The rearrangement links TRBV7-9 to TRBJ2-4; 7 nucleotides align to TRBD2. CDR3 length: 17 amino acids. Germline values: CDR1 SEHNR, CDR2 FQNEAQ (reference sequence). Germline trimming cut 5 bases from V and 1 base from J; bases unmatched to any gene: 11. CDR3 bases: TGTGCCAGCAGCCCCAACAGCGGGAATGTGGCCAAAAACATTCAGTACTTC. This encodes CASSPNSGNVAKNIQYF.

This sequence joins TRBV30 and TRBJ1-4; D remains ambiguous. V was pared by 4 bases and J by 4 bases, with 10 bases between. The CDR3 has 13 amino acids. Germline lookup yields CDR1 GTSNPN and CDR2 SVGIG (reference sequence). The CDR3 sequence: CAWNTDFNEKLFF. The CDR3, as DNA: TGTGCCTGGAATACAGACTTTAATGAAAAACTGTTTTTT. Variable domain in full (rest from reference TRBV30 and TRBJ1-4): SQTIHQWPATLVQPVGSPLSLECTVEGTSNPNLYWYRQAAGRGLQLLFYSVGIGQISSEVPQNLSASRPQDRQFILSSKKLLLSDSGFYLCAWNTDFNEKLFFGSGTQLSVL.

The rearrangement joins TRBV6-1 to TRBJ1-1; D is ambiguous. The CDR3 length is 14 residues. The germline gives CDR1 MNHNS, CDR2 SASEGT. V lost 6 bases and J lost 0, with 11 bases in between. CDR3 residues: CASRPQSLNTEAFF. The CDR3 DNA is TGTGCCAGCAGGCCCCAGAGTCTGAACACTGAAGCTTTCTTT.

This clone was found once. This rearrangement joins TRBV28 to TRBJ2-5; the D gene is possibly TRBD1 (6 bases). V shed 3 bases and J shed 2 bases, with 10 bases lying between them. Per the germline V gene, CDR1 is MDHEN and CDR2 is SYDVKM. The CDR3 consists of 14 residues. The CDR3, as DNA: TGTGCCAGCAGTTTCCGACAGGCTCAAGAGACCCAGTACTTC. It specifies CASSFRQAQETQYF. Full variable domain (outside the CDR3, taken from reference TRBV28 and TRBJ2-5): DVKVTQSSRYLVKRTGEKVFLECVQDMDHENMFWYRQDPGLGLRLIYFSYDVKMKEKGDIPEGYSVSREKKERFSLILESASTNQTSMYLCASSFRQAQETQYFGPGTRLLVL.

The rearrangement uses TRBV25-1 and TRBJ2-2, with D perhaps matching TRBD1 (5 bases). The V and J ends lost 6 bases and 4 bases respectively, with 15 bases between them. The CDR3 has 15 amino acids. Germline assignment: CDR1 MGHDK and CDR2 SYGVNS. The CDR3 region is CASSISQGITGELFF. CDR3 in DNA: TGTGCCAGCAGCATATCCCAGGGAATCACCGGGGAGCTGTTTTTT.

The chain is built from TRBV6-1 and TRBJ1-3; the D gene is possibly TRBD1 (6 bases). V lost 6 bases to trimming and J lost 0 bases, with 12 bases between them. The CDR3 is made up of 15 amino acids. CDR1 MNHNS and CDR2 SASEGT come from the germline V gene. The CDR3 DNA follows: TGTGCCAGCAGAGGACAGCCTTACTCTGGAAACACCATATATTTT. Translating it yields CASRGQPYSGNTIYF.